This T cell receptor beta chain is drawn from a study of blood T cell repertoires in COVID-19. Across the study: Samples came from the United States, Italy and Spain, spanning acute and convalescent COVID-19. From T cells, B-cell-depleted T cells, or PBMCs came the material, which was cDNA or gDNA.

The CDR3 spans 16 residues. Trimming cost V 0 bases and J 5 bases; bases outside gene matches: 9. Germline V gene data show CDR1 as SGHRS and CDR2 as YFSETQ. As processed by the authors: Amplifying reference gene primers gave estimates of nucleated cell counts. Clones were sequenced by immunoSEQ multiplex PCR, and TCRdb holds only the in-frame ones, with some missing. V, J and clone size were drawn from that table, and D and trimming were deduced from the DNA. The profile covers 250,000 to 350,000 clones, with 88% appearing a single time and just under 9.5% taken by the ten largest. This clonotype was obtained from a man between 18 and 35 years old with active or convalescent COVID-19. The sample comprised peripheral blood. V is TRBV5-1 and J is TRBJ1-1; 8 bases align to TRBD1. The CDR3 DNA is TGCGCCAGCAGCTTGGTGCCAGGGGGCGTGTGGACTGAAGCTTTCTTT. It is translated as CASSLVPGGVWTEAFF.